This T cell receptor beta chain was retrieved from a study of PD-1 blockade in classical Hodgkin lymphoma. Regarding the study as a whole: While CD8+ TCR diversity did not rise significantly by C4D1, CD4+ TCR diversity did.

CDR3 length equals 15 residues. V was cut by 2 bases and J by 5 bases, with 16 bases left in between. Germline V gives CDR1 SGHRS, CDR2 YFSETQ. The time point is: cycle 4 day 1 (C4D1), after 5 to 7 weeks of nivolumab. Each and every patient relapsed after autologous stem cell transplantation, and patients got differing brentuximab vedotin exposure. Magnetic negative selection was used to purify CD4+ T cells from PBMCs that had been thawed. A note on this clone: Its target is not known.

This table comes from immunoSEQ multiplex PCR, and its TCRdb copy is limited to in-frame clones, with some not included. This table has 20,000 to 25,000 clones, 72% appearing once. The V gene is TRBV5-1, the J gene TRBJ2-5; possibly TRBD2 for D (5 bases). The sample was CD4+ T cells from blood, taken before the fourth cycle of nivolumab. This receptor was obtained from a human donor with classical Hodgkin lymphoma. CDR3 sequence reads: CASSFSTSGRETQYF. The CDR3 region has the DNA TGCGCCAGCAGCTTCTCAACTAGTGGACGGGAGACCCAGTACTTC.